The 32 T cell receptor beta chains in this list originate from one sample, sequenced in a study of blood T cell repertoires in COVID-19. Sequencing was performed with immunoSEQ multiplex PCR; in TCRdb, only in-frame clones are kept and a portion is missing. The sample has approximately 220,000 clones; 83% are singletons. The sequencing input was peripheral blood. These receptors originate from a woman in her thirties or forties with active or convalescent COVID-19.

This clone has just one count. The CDR3 sequence is CASSQDGRDMTDTQYF. The CDR3 bases are TGTGCCAGCAGCCAAGATGGCCGGGATATGACAGATACGCAGTATTTT. This sequence joins TRBV3-1 (or the pseudogene TRBV3-2) and TRBJ2-3, with TRBD2 as a possible D gene (5 bases). Trimming removed 0 bases at V and 3 bases at J, with 13 bases between. CDR1 LGHDT and CDR2 YNNKEL come from the germline V gene (reference sequence). The CDR3 covers 16 residues.

This clone was counted only a few times. The V gene is TRBV27, the J gene TRBJ1-2; TRBD1 matches 8 bases. Germline values: CDR1 MNHEY, CDR2 SMNVEV (reference sequence). Trimming took 6 bases from V and 7 from J; bases not matched to a gene: 13. This CDR3 contains 15 residues. Here the CDR3 DNA reads TGTGCCAGCAGAGCTCCAGGGGGCCCTTATTCTGGCTACACCTTC. It yields the protein CASRAPGGPYSGYTF.

The V gene is TRBV7-2, the J gene TRBJ1-2; TRBD1 matches at 8 bases. The V gene's germline CDR1 is SGHTA and CDR2 FQGNSA. This CDR3 spans 14 amino acids. The V gene end was trimmed by 0 bases and the J gene end by 7 bases; junction bases not matched to a gene: 4. The CDR3 DNA follows: TGTGCCAGCAGCTTAGCGTCGACAGGGGCTGGCTACACCTTC. Protein: CASSLASTGAGYTF.

This sequence joins TRBV9 and TRBJ2-3; D is possibly TRBD2 (5 bases). Germline-derived CDR1 and CDR2 are SGDLS and YYNGEE. There are 14 residues in the CDR3. Trimming shortened V by 1 base and J by 2 bases, and 8 bases separated the two germline ends. CDR3 loop: CASSVMRVTDTQYF. The CDR3 nucleotides are TGTGCCAGCAGCGTAATGAGGGTCACAGATACGCAGTATTTT.

This clone was counted a few times. This chain connects TRBV10-1 to TRBJ1-1; D ambiguous. The germline V gene has CDR1 WNHNN and CDR2 SYGVQD (reference sequence). Trimming removed 5 bases at V and 0 bases at J, with 7 bases between. The CDR3 has 13 residues. The CDR3 here is CASSRQLNTEAFF. CDR3 DNA sequence: TGCGCCAGCAGTCGCCAGTTGAACACTGAAGCTTTCTTT.

V gene TRBV11-2 combines with J gene TRBJ1-2, with 8 bases fitting TRBD1. This CDR3 is built from 14 residues. Germline CDR1 is SGHAT and CDR2 is FQNNGV. V lost 5 bases, J lost 9 bases, and 11 bases stayed unmatched. The CDR3 bases are TGTGCCAGCAGCCCCGCCGGACAGGGACTAAGCTACACCTTC. Amino acids: CASSPAGQGLSYTF.

The V call is TRBV7-8, the J call TRBJ1-2; D perhaps matches TRBD1 (5 bases). Trimming left V 5 bases short and J 5 bases short, with 9 bases between. Germline CDR1 SGHVS, CDR2 FQNEAQ. This CDR3 has 12 residues. This CDR3 is CASSPGVYGYTF. In DNA, the CDR3 is TGTGCCAGCAGCCCGGGGGTATATGGCTACACCTTC.

The genes are TRBV18 and TRBJ1-2, with TRBD1 matching over 11 bases. This CDR3 comprises 14 residues. Germline assignment: CDR1 KGHSH and CDR2 LQKENI. J gave up 8 bases and V 2 bases, and 4 bases lay outside the gene matches. The CDR3 DNA reads as TGTGCCAGCTCACCAGGGGACAGGGGGATCGGCTACACCTTC. This translates into CASSPGDRGIGYTF.

The sample holds one count of this clone. The rearrangement links TRBV4-3 to TRBJ1-3; D might be TRBD1 (6 bases). V was cut by 3 bases and J by 8 bases, with 11 bases left in between. Germline V gene data show CDR1 as LGHNA and CDR2 as YSLEER. The CDR3 has 13 amino acids. The CDR3 sequence: CASSHFEGDTIYF. The CDR3 DNA follows: TGCGCCAGCAGCCACTTTGAGGGGGACACCATATATTTT.

This sequence joins TRBV21-1 and TRBJ2-7; TRBD1, the table's D call, was not compared with the DNA. TRBV21-1 is a known pseudogene. This CDR3 region has 14 residues. The CDR3 region is CASTTTGSHDEQYF. The CDR3 DNA follows: TGTGCCAGCACTACGACAGGGTCCCATGACGAGCAGTACTTC.

This chain connects TRBV29-1 to TRBJ1-3; D gene ambiguous. V was shortened by 3 bases and J by 3 bases, with 12 bases between the two germline ends. Germline CDR1 is SQVTM and CDR2 is ANQGSEA. This CDR3 is 14 amino acids long. CDR3 region: CSVDTRGVGNTIYF. The CDR3, as DNA: TGCAGCGTTGATACCCGGGGTGTTGGAAACACCATATATTTT.

The chain carries TRBV23-1 and TRBJ1-5; TRBD1 agrees at 8 bases. TRBV23-1 carries the ORF label, with uncertain function. The CDR3 spans 20 residues. J was trimmed by 2 bases and V by 0 bases; bases with no gene match: 15. The CDR3 region has the DNA TGCGCCAGCAGTCAATCTATAGGACAGGGAGGTTACGAGGGCAATCAGCCCCAGCATTTT. This encodes CASSQSIGQGGYEGNQPQHF.

Only a few counts were recorded for this clone. The chain combines TRBV18 with TRBJ2-2, with a weak D call TRBD2 (5 bases). Deletions cut 3 bases from V and 5 bases from J, with 13 bases between. Per the germline V gene, CDR1 is KGHSH and CDR2 is LQKENI. The CDR3 is 15 residues long. The CDR3 region is CASSPPNRGTGELFF. As DNA, the CDR3 is TGTGCCAGCTCACCCCCTAATCGGGGAACCGGGGAGCTGTTTTTT.

This rearrangement joins TRBV9 to TRBJ1-4; no clear D gene. CDR1 is SGDLS, CDR2 YYNGEE, per germline. The CDR3 is 15 residues long. The ends were cut back, 3 bases at V and 7 bases at J, with 16 bases in the middle. CDR3 sequence: CASSAHSGRIEKLFF. In DNA, the CDR3 is TGTGCCAGCAGCGCCCACAGTGGGAGGATTGAAAAACTGTTTTTT. Filled out from reference TRBV9 and TRBJ1-4, the complete variable domain reads DSGVTQTPKHLITATGQRVTLRCSPRSGDLSVYWYQQSLDQGLQFLIQYYNGEERAKGNILERFSAQQFPDLHSELNLSSLELGDSALYFCASSAHSGRIEKLFFGSGTQLSVL.

The chain carries TRBV6-4 and TRBJ1-1; a possible D gene is TRBD1 (5 bases). Trimming took 6 bases from V and 0 from J, leaving 20 bases between them. The CDR3 runs 17 residues. The germline V gene has CDR1 MRHNA and CDR2 SNTAGT. The CDR3 is CASRKTVTPLMNTEAFF. CDR3 in DNA: TGTGCCAGCAGGAAGACAGTCACTCCCTTGATGAACACTGAAGCTTTCTTT.

V usage is TRBV11-1 and J usage is TRBJ1-1, with 9 bases identical to TRBD1. V lost 6 bases and J lost 1; bases outside the gene matches: 3. Germline assignment: CDR1 SGHAT and CDR2 FQDESV (reference sequence). The CDR3 loop spans 14 amino acids. The CDR3 nucleotides read TGTGCCAGCAGGTTGGACAGGGGGAACACTGAAGCTTTCTTT. This translates into CASRLDRGNTEAFF.

The chain is built from TRBV24-1 and TRBJ2-3; TRBD2 aligns across 8 bases. The CDR3 has 15 residues. Germline CDR1 and CDR2: KGHDR and SFDVKD. The trim removed 5 bases at V and 1 base at J, leaving 4 bases unmatched. CDR3 residues: CATSAPRGGTDTQYF. Here the CDR3 DNA reads TGTGCCACCAGTGCCCCGCGGGGGGGCACAGATACGCAGTATTTT.

The chain carries TRBV15 and TRBJ2-5; 10 positions agree with TRBD2. J was trimmed by 3 bases and V by 0 bases; bases with no gene match: 4. From germline, CDR1 is LNHNV and CDR2 YYDKDF (reference sequence). The CDR3 consists of 16 residues. The CDR3 sequence: CATSRDSLAGEETQYF. The CDR3 DNA reads TGTGCCACCAGCAGAGATTCTCTAGCGGGGGAAGAGACCCAGTACTTC.

Only one count was recorded for this clone. This chain connects TRBV6-5 to TRBJ2-1, with 9 bases fitting TRBD1. V shed 4 bases, J shed 7 bases, and the junction held 8 bases outside the gene matches. CDR1 is MNHEY, CDR2 SVGAGI, per germline. There are 15 residues in the CDR3. The CDR3 DNA sequence: TGTGCCAGCAGTTCCTTTGGGACAGGGACAAATGAGCAGTTCTTC. Its translation is CASSSFGTGTNEQFF.

The V and J genes are TRBV18 and TRBJ1-3; TRBD1 might be the D (6 bases). V lost 2 bases, J lost 2 bases, and 16 bases lay in between. Germline V gene sequence: CDR1 KGHSH, CDR2 LQKENI. The CDR3 consists of 17 residues. The CDR3, as DNA: TGTGCCAGCTCACCAGGGTCAGGGGAGTATGCTGGAAACACCATATATTTT. It is translated as CASSPGSGEYAGNTIYF.

The chain combines TRBV7-3 with TRBJ2-3, with D tentatively TRBD2 (6 bases). The V gene's germline CDR1 is SGHTA and CDR2 FQGTGA. The ends were cut back, 1 base at V and 2 bases at J, with 10 bases in the middle. CDR3 length equals 15 residues. This CDR3 reads CASSLMRGNTDTQYF. The CDR3 nucleotides are TGTGCCAGCAGCTTAATGCGGGGAAACACAGATACGCAGTATTTT.

The chain is built from TRBV7-9 and TRBJ2-3; a possible D gene is TRBD1 (6 bases). The CDR3 runs to 16 residues. CDR1 and CDR2 from the germline V gene are SEHNR and FQNEAQ (reference sequence). V gave up 5 bases and J gave up 5 bases, with 20 bases separating them. The chain's CDR3 is CASSPWQGQLGDTQYF. The CDR3 bases are TGTGCCAGCAGCCCTTGGCAGGGGCAATTGGGAGATACGCAGTATTTT.

The chain employs TRBV9 and TRBJ2-3; 9 bases agree with TRBD2. V lost 0 bases and J lost 2; bases outside the gene matches: 7. CDR3 size: 17 residues. Germline CDR1 is SGDLS and CDR2 is YYNGEE. The CDR3 is CASSVGERGATTDTQYF. CDR3 coding DNA: TGTGCCAGCAGCGTAGGAGAGCGGGGGGCCACCACAGATACGCAGTATTTT.

This clone was counted between two and nine times. The chain couples TRBV30 to TRBJ2-3, with 10 bases that match TRBD2. Trimming at V came to 4 bases and at J to 8 bases, leaving 15 bases not matched to a gene. This CDR3 has 16 amino acids. Germline values: CDR1 GTSNPN, CDR2 SVGIG (reference sequence). CDR3 sequence: CAWKVGGLAGGGTQYF. CDR3 bases: TGTGCCTGGAAGGTTGGGGGATTAGCGGGGGGCGGTACGCAGTATTTT. Full variable domain (missing parts from reference TRBV30 and TRBJ2-3): SQTIHQWPATLVQPVGSPLSLECTVEGTSNPNLYWYRQAAGRGLQLLFYSVGIGQISSEVPQNLSASRPQDRQFILSSKKLLLSDSGFYLCAWKVGGLAGGGTQYFGPGTRLTVL.

The chain carries TRBV24-1 and TRBJ1-2; weak D call: TRBD1 (5 bases). Germline CDR1 and CDR2: KGHDR and SFDVKD. The length of the CDR3 is 15 residues. The V gene lost 4 bases and the J gene lost 5 bases, with 16 bases spanning the gap. The CDR3 region has the DNA TGTGCCACCAGTGAGGCGGGGACGCAGTCATATGGCTACACCTTC. Residues: CATSEAGTQSYGYTF.

The count of this clone is one. The DNA for the CDR3 is TGTGCCAGCAGCTTAGGACAGGGATGGGAAAAACTGTTTTTT. It yields the protein CASSLGQGWEKLFF. The chain couples TRBV5-6 to TRBJ1-4, with 8 positions matching TRBD1. Germline loops: CDR1 SGHDT, CDR2 YYEEEE. This CDR3 region has 14 residues. V shed 2 bases, J shed 8 bases, and the junction held 5 bases outside the gene matches. The full variable domain, rest sourced from reference TRBV5-6 and TRBJ1-4, is DAGVTQSPTHLIKTRGQQVTLRCSPKSGHDTVSWYQQALGQGPQFIFQYYEEEERQRGNFPDRFSGHQFPNYSSELNVNALLLGDSALYLCASSLGQGWEKLFFGSGTQLSVL.

This clone was picked up one time. The rearrangement links TRBV11-3 to TRBJ2-1, with D maybe TRBD2 (6 bases). Germline V lookup: CDR1 SGHNT, CDR2 YENEEA. The CDR3 extends over 13 amino acids. V lost 5 bases to trimming and J lost 10 bases, with 15 bases between them. The CDR3 here is CASSPRREGEQFF. The CDR3 DNA reads TGTGCCAGCAGCCCACGGAGGGAAGGGGAGCAGTTCTTC. The whole variable domain, remainder taken from reference TRBV11-3 and TRBJ2-1, is EAGVVQSPRYKIIEKKQPVAFWCNPISGHNTLYWYLQNLGQGPELLIRYENEEAVDDSQLPKDRFSAERLKGVDSTLKIQPAELGDSAVYLCASSPRREGEQFFGPGTRLTVL.

The CDR3 spells CASSEQGAFTEAFF. Here the CDR3 DNA reads TGTGCCAGCAGTGAACAGGGGGCGTTCACTGAAGCTTTCTTT. V gene TRBV6-1 combines with J gene TRBJ1-1; TRBD1 aligns across 8 bases. With 2 bases clipped from V and 4 bases from J, the junction kept 3 bases outside the gene matches. Germline values: CDR1 MNHNS, CDR2 SASEGT. This CDR3 is 14 amino acids long.

The chain is built from TRBV30 and TRBJ2-1; 8 bases fit TRBD2. This CDR3 is 16 amino acids long. Germline CDR1 GTSNPN, CDR2 SVGIG (reference sequence). V lost 2 bases to trimming and J lost 5 bases; unmatched junction nucleotides: 11. DNA for the CDR3: TGTGCCTGGAGTCGGGGGACTAGGTGGGCTGACAATGAGCAGTTCTTC. The encoded protein is CAWSRGTRWADNEQFF.

The V gene is TRBV29-1, the J gene TRBJ2-1; D might be TRBD2 (6 bases). The CDR3 is 14 amino acids. Germline values: CDR1 SQVTM, CDR2 ANQGSEA. V was cut by 3 bases and J by 7 bases, with 16 bases left in between. This CDR3 is CSVDYPGVRNEQFF. The CDR3 DNA reads as TGCAGCGTTGATTACCCGGGGGTTCGGAATGAGCAGTTCTTC.

The chain has TRBV5-1 and TRBJ1-2; 12 bases line up with TRBD1. V was clipped by 3 bases and J by 3 bases; unmatched bases: 6. Germline CDR1 SGHRS, CDR2 YFSETQ. The CDR3 spans 16 residues. The CDR3 nucleotides are TGCGCCAGCAGCTCGAGCGGGACAGGGGGCCACTATGGCTACACCTTC. Its protein product is CASSSSGTGGHYGYTF.

V gene TRBV7-2 combines with J gene TRBJ2-5; D perhaps matches TRBD2 (5 bases). V lost 1 base and J 3 bases, leaving 12 bases between the germline ends. This CDR3 region has 15 residues. Germline V gene data show CDR1 as SGHTA and CDR2 as FQGNSA. The chain's CDR3 is CASSLVYPAEETQYF. CDR3 DNA sequence: TGTGCCAGCAGCTTAGTGTACCCAGCGGAAGAGACCCAGTACTTC. The full variable domain, rest sourced from reference TRBV7-2 and TRBJ2-5, is GAGVSQSPSNKVTEKGKDVELRCDPISGHTALYWYRQSLGQGLEFLIYFQGNSAPDKSGLPSDRFSAERTGGSVSTLTIQRTQQEDSAVYLCASSLVYPAEETQYFGPGTRLLVL.